The text below deals with one T cell receptor (beta chain). The antigen remains unidentified. V was trimmed by 1 base and J by 9 bases, leaving 16 bases between them. Germline assignment: CDR1 SGHTA and CDR2 FQGNSA. This CDR3 is built from 16 residues. TCRdb itself ran the 5' RACE reads through MiXCR, one entry per CDR3 protein. Altogether about 320,000 distinct CDR3 sequences are present, approximately 4% being singletons, with the ten largest covering 15% to 20%. The sample belongs to a study of T cells after yellow fever vaccination. Overall study findings and caveats: Most primary-vaccination clones reappeared after the booster (96% CD4, roughly 90% CD8). Contamination of FACS-sorted repertoires by abundant clonotypes from the bulk population could occur.

The specimen comprised PBMCs, sampled 15 days after the yellow fever booster vaccination. V gene TRBV7-2 combines with J gene TRBJ1-6; TRBD1 is a possible D gene (6 bases). The clonotype originates from a young man who received the YFV17D yellow fever vaccine. The CDR3 reads CASSLGVLGGRSPLHF. CDR3 nucleotide sequence: TGTGCCAGCAGCTTAGGGGTTTTGGGGGGCCGTTCACCCCTCCACTTT.